Sequencing of this T cell receptor (beta chain) was carried out in a study of blood T cell repertoires in COVID-19. The overall study: Acute-phase and convalescent COVID-19 samples originated in the United States, Italy and Spain.

In its sample, this clone was seen once. The CDR3 runs 22 residues. V was clipped by 3 bases and J by 3 bases; unmatched bases: 18. The V gene's germline CDR1 is LNHDA and CDR2 SQIVND (reference sequence). Assay: immunoSEQ multiplex PCR; the TCRdb copy retains only in-frame clones and omits some. The sample shows 250,000 to 300,000 clones, 88% of them seen only once. The chain links TRBV19 to TRBJ2-1, with 15 bases that match TRBD2. The sample was PBMCs or T cells enriched from blood (not recorded which). The origin of this receptor is a woman between 25 and 40 years old who had recovered from COVID-19. The CDR3 sequence: CASSIPDRWGTSGGQNYNEQFF. The CDR3 DNA follows: TGTGCCAGTAGTATCCCAGATAGGTGGGGGACTAGCGGGGGGCAAAACTACAATGAGCAGTTCTTC.